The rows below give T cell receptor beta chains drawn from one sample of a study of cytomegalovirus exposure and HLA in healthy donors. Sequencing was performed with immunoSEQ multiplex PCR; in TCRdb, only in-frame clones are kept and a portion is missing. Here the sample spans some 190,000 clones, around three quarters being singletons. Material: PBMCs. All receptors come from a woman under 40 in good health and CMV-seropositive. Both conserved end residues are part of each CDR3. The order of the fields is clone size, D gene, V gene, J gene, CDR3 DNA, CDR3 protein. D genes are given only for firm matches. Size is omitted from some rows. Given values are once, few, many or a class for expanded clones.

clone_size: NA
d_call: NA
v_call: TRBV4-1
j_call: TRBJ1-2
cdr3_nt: TGCGCCAGCAGCCCCCGGGGGGACTATGGCTACACCTTC
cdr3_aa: CASSPRGDYGYTF

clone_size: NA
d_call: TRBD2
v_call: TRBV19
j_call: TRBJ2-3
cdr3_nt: TGTGCCAGTAGTTACGCTAGCGGAGATACGCAGTATTTT
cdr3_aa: CASSYASGDTQYF

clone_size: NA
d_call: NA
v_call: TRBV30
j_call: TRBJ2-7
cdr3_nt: TGTGCCTGGAGTTCGGGGGGCAGGTCTTACGAGCAGTACTTC
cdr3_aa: CAWSSGGRSYEQYF

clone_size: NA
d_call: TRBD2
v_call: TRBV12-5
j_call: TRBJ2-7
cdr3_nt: TGTGCTAGTGGTTTGGTTAGCGGGAGTTCCTCCTACGAGCAGTACTTC
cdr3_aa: CASGLVSGSSSYEQYF

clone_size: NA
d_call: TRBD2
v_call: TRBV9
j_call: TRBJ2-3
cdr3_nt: TGTGCCAGCAGCGTAGGCGGGAGGAGCACAGATACGCAGTATTTT
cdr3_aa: CASSVGGRSTDTQYF

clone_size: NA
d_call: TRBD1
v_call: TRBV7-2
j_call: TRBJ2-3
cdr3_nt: TGTGCCAGCAGGACGACAGGGGGAATGGGTACAGATACGCAGTATTTT
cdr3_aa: CASRTTGGMGTDTQYF

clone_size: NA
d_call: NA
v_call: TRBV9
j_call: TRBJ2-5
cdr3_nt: TGTGCCAGCAGCGTAGAAGGGCGGGTACAAGAGACCCAGTACTTC
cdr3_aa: CASSVEGRVQETQYF

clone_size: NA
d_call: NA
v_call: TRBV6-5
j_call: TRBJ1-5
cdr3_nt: TGTGCCAGCAGTCCTTCAGGGGCATGGCAGCCCCAGCATTTT
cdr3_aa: CASSPSGAWQPQHF

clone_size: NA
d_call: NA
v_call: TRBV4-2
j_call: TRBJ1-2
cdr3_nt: TGTGCCAGCAGCCAAGATGCGCGGGCTGGCTACACCTTC
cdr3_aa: CASSQDARAGYTF

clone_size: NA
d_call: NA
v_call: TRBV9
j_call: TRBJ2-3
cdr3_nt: TGTGCCAGCAGCGAGGGGCCCAGGGCAGATACGCAGTATTTT
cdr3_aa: CASSEGPRADTQYF

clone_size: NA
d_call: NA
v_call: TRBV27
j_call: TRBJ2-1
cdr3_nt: TGTGCCAGCAGTTGGGAACAGGGTTTTAATGAGCAGTTCTTC
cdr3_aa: CASSWEQGFNEQFF

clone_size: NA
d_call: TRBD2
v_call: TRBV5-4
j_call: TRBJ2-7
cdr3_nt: TGTGCCAGCAGCCTGGCGGGGGTCAACGAGCAGTACTTC
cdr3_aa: CASSLAGVNEQYF

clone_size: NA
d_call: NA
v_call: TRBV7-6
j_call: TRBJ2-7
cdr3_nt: TGTGCCAGCAGCTTAGGGGGGTCGGAGGGAACCTACGAGCAGTACTTC
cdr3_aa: CASSLGGSEGTYEQYF

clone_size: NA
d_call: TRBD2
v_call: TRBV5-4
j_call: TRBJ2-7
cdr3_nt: TGTGCCAGCAGCTCAGTCCCGGGAGGCCACGAGCAGTACTTC
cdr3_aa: CASSSVPGGHEQYF

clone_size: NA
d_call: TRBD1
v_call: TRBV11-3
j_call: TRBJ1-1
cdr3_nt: TGTGCCAGCAGTGAGACAGGGGACTTGAACACTGAAGCTTTCTTT
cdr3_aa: CASSETGDLNTEAFF

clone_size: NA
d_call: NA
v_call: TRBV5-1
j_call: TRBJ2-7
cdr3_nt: TGCGCCAGCAGCTTGAGCCTAGACTACGAGCAGTACTTC
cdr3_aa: CASSLSLDYEQYF

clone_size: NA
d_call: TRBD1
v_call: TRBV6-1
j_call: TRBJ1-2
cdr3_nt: TGTGCCAGCAGACCCGGGACAGGGAAGAGCTACACCTTC
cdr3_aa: CASRPGTGKSYTF

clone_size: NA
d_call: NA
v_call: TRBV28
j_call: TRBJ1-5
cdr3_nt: TGTGCCAGCAGTTTATCTCAGTCACCTCAGCCCCAGCATTTT
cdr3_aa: CASSLSQSPQPQHF

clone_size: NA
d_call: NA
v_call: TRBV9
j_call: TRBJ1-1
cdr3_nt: TGTGCCGTACCCGGTGAGCGAGCTTTCTTT
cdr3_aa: CAVPGERAFF

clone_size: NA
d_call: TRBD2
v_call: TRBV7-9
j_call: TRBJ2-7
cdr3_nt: TGTTCCAGCAGCTCCGGACTAGGTCAGTACTTC
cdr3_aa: CSSSSGLGQYF

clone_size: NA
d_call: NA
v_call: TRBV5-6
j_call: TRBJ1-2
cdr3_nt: TGTGCCAGCAGCTCGGAGACAGGACGGTACTATGGCTACACCTTC
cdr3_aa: CASSSETGRYYGYTF

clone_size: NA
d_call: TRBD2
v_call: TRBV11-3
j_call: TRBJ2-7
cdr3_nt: TGTGCCAGCAGCCCGCGCATTAGCGGGGACACCTACGAGCAGTACTTC
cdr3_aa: CASSPRISGDTYEQYF

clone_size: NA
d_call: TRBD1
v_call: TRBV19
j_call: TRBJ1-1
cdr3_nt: TGTGCCAGTAGTGCCCCGGGACAGGGTATGCAAGCTTTCTTT
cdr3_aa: CASSAPGQGMQAFF

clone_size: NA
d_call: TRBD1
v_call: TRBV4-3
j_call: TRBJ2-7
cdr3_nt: TGCGCCAGCAGCCAAGGCAGGGGGGAGCAGTACTTC
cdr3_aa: CASSQGRGEQYF

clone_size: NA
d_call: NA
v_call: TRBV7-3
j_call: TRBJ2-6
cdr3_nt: TGTGCCAGCAGCTTTAGTAGAGGCTCTGGGGCCAACGTCCTGACTTTC
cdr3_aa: CASSFSRGSGANVLTF

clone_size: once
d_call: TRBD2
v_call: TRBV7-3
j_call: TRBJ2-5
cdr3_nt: TGTGCCAGCAGCTTAGCGGGGGGGCGGCAAGAGACCCAGTACTTC
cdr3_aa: CASSLAGGRQETQYF

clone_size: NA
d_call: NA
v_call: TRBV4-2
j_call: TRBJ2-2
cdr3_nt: TGTGCCAGCAGCCAACGCGACAGAAACGGGGAGCTGTTTTTT
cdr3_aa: CASSQRDRNGELFF

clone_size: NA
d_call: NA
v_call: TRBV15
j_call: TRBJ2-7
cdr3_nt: TGTGCCACCAGCAGAGAGGCGGGTCGCTCCTACGAGCAGTACTTC
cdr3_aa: CATSREAGRSYEQYF

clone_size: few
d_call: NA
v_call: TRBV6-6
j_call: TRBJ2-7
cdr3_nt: TGTGCCTTTCCCTTCCGGGACTTGGCGATCTACGAGCAGTACTTC
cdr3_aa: CAFPFRDLAIYEQYF

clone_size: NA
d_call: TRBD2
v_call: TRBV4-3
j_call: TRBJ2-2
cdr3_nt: TGCGCCAGCAGCCAAGATCGACTAGCGGCTACGAACACCGGGGAGCTGTTTTTT
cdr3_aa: CASSQDRLAATNTGELFF

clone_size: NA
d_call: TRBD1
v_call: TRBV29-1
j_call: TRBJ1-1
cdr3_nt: TGCAGCGGCGCGGACAGGGGCACTGAAGCTTTCTTT
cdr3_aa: CSGADRGTEAFF

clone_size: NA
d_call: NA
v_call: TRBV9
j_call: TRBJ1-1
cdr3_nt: TGTGCCAGCAGCGACCTCGTAGGGGACACTGAAGCTTTCTTT
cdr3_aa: CASSDLVGDTEAFF

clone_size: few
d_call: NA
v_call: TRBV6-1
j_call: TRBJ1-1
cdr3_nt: TGTGCCAGCGGGCGCACAGGGTCGGGGGAAGCTTTCTTT
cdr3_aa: CASGRTGSGEAFF

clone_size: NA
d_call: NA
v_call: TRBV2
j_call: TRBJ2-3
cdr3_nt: TGTGCCAGCAAACCTTCTGGAGGCACAGATACGCAGTATTTT
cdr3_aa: CASKPSGGTDTQYF

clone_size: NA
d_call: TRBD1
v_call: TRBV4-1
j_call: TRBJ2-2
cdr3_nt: TGCGCCAGCAGCCTTCCCCAAACAGGGGGCGATGCCGGGGAGCTGTTTTTT
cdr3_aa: CASSLPQTGGDAGELFF

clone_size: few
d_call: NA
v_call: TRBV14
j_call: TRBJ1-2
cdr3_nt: TGTGCCAGCAGCCCCGGGACGGGAGGAGGCTACACCTTC
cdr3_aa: CASSPGTGGGYTF

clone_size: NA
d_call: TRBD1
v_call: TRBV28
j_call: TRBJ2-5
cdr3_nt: TGTGCCAGCAGTCAAACAGGGGGCAACGGGAAGACCCAGTACTTC
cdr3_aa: CASSQTGGNGKTQYF

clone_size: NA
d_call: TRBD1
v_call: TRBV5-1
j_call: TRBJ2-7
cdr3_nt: TGCGCCAGCAGCCCCACAGGGGGACAGGGCGAGCAGTACTTC
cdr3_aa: CASSPTGGQGEQYF

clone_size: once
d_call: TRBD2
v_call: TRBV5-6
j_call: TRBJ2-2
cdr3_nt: TGTGCCAGCACTCGACTAGCGGGAGTAGTCGGGGAGCTGTTTTTT
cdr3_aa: CASTRLAGVVGELFF

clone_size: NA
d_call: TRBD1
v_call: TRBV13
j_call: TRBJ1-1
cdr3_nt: TGTGCCAGCAGCTACCGTCCGGGACAGTTCACTGAAGCTTTCTTT
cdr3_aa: CASSYRPGQFTEAFF

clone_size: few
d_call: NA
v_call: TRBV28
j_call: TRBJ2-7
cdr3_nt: TGTGCCAGCACCGAGGACAGTGCCATGTACGAGCAGTACTTC
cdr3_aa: CASTEDSAMYEQYF

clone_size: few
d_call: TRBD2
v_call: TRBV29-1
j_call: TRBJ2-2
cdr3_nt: TGCAGCCTGAGGGAGGGGTTGACCGGGGAGCTGTTTTTT
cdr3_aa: CSLREGLTGELFF

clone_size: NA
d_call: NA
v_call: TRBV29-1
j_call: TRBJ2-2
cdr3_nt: TGCAGCGTTGGATCTCTAGCGTCCGGGGAGCTGTTTTTT
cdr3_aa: CSVGSLASGELFF

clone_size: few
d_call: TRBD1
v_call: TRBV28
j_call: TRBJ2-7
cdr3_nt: TGTGCCAGCAGTGCAACAGGGACAGGGGACTACGAGCAGTACTTC
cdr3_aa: CASSATGTGDYEQYF

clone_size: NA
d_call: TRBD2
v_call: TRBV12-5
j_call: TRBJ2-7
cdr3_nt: TGTGCTAGTGGTTTGGCCAGCGGGAGGCCGACCTACGAGCAGTACTTC
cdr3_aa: CASGLASGRPTYEQYF

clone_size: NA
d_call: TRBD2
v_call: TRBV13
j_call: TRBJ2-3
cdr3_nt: TGTGCCAGCAGCCTTCCTAGCGGTAGCACAGATACGCAGTATTTT
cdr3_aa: CASSLPSGSTDTQYF

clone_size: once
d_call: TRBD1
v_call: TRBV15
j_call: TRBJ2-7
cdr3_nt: TGTGCCACCAGCAAAGGACAGGGGGCGGGCGAGCAGTACTTC
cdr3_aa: CATSKGQGAGEQYF

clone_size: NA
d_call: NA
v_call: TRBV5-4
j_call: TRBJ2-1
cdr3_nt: TGTGCCAGCACCCCACGGACTGGTTCCTACAATGAGCAGTTCTTC
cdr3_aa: CASTPRTGSYNEQFF

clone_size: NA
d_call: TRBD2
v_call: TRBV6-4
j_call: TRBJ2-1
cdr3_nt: TGTGCCAGCAGCCTCGAAGCGGGGCGGGGCAATGAGCAGTTCTTC
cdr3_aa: CASSLEAGRGNEQFF

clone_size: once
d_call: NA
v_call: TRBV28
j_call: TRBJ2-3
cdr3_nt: TGTGCCAGCAACGATAGAGGCGATAGCACAGATACGCAGTATTTT
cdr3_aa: CASNDRGDSTDTQYF

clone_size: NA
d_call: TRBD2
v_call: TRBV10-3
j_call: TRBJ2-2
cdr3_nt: TGTGCCATCAGTGGGGGGAGGGGCACCGGGGAGCTGTTTTTT
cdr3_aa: CAISGGRGTGELFF

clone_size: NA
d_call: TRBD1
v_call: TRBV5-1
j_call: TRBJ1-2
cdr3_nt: TGCGCCAGCAGACCGACAGGGGACTATGGCTACACCTTC
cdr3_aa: CASRPTGDYGYTF

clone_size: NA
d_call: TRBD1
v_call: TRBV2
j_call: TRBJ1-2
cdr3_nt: TGTGCCAGCAGTGAAGCTATCGGACAGGGGGTGCGCTACACCTTC
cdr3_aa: CASSEAIGQGVRYTF